This TCR beta chain was observed in a study of blood T cells in healthy people across ages. The draw of peripheral blood yielded roughly 9.4 milliliters from each donor. V dropped 8 bases and J dropped 4 bases, with 12 bases sitting between them. CDR3 size: 12 residues. Then a second PCR, running roughly 7 to 11 cycles, was carried out with a sample-barcoded 5' primer and a J-beta primer mix. TCRdb re-called the 5' RACE reads through MiXCR, storing one row per CDR3 protein. The table includes roughly 1,100,000 distinct CDR3 sequences, approximately 25% detected once. This sample also appeared in a second study, on T cells of mothers and their children.

V gene TRBV12-3 or TRBV12-4 combines with J gene TRBJ2-7, with D perhaps matching TRBD1 (5 bases). The TCR sequence derives from a girl aged 2 to 9 in good health. Sequences were obtained from blood. Written as DNA, the CDR3 is TGTGCCAGCGGCGACAGCGATTACGAGCAGTACTTC. Its protein is CASGDSDYEQYF.